There are many counts of the clone carrying this T cell receptor beta chain. TCRdb reprocessed the 5' RACE reads with MiXCR, giving one entry per CDR3 protein. The sample records about 140,000 distinct CDR3 sequences, 14% being singletons. V dropped 3 bases and J dropped 1 base, with 8 bases sitting between them. CDR3 length: 14 residues. These data originate in a study of T-cell memory formation after mild COVID-19. Overall study context: Across donors, TCR clusters were largely donor specific.

The sequencing input was PBMCs or a T cell subset sorted from them (not recorded which). The receptor comes from an adult woman who had mild COVID-19 (a few samples of this study predate the infection). Cell type and time point are not known. The rearrangement uses TRBV12-3 or TRBV12-4 and TRBJ2-3; the D is unclear. The CDR3 sequence is CASSFLGGTDTQYF. CDR3 nucleotides: TGTGCCAGCAGTTTTCTGGGCGGCACAGATACGCAGTATTTT.